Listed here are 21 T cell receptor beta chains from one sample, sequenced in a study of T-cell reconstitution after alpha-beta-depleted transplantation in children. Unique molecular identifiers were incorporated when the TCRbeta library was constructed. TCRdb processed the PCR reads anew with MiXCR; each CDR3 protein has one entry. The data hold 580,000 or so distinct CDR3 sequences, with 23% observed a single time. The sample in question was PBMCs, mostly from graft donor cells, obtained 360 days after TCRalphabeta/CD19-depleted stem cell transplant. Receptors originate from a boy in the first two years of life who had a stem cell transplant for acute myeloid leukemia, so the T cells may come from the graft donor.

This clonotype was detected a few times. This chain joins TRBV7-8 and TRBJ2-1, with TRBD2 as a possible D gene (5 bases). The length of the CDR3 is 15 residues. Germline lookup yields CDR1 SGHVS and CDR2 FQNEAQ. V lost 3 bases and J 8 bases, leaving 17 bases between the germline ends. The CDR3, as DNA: TGTGCCAGCAGCTTCCTGGGCCCTGGAGGTGATGAGCAGTTCTTC. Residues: CASSFLGPGGDEQFF.

DNA for the CDR3: TGTGCCATCAGTCCTAGCGGGGGGAGCACAGATACGCAGTATTTT. This codes for CAISPSGGSTDTQYF. The genes are TRBV10-3 and TRBJ2-3; 11 nucleotides agree with TRBD2. Germline loops: CDR1 ENHRY, CDR2 SYGVKD. J lost 0 bases, V lost 5 bases, and 1 base had no gene match. This CDR3 has 15 residues.

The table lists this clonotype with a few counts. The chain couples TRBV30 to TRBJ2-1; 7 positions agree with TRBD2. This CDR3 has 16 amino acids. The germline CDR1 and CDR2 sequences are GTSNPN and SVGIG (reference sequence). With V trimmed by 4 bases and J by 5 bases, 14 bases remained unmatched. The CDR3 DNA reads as TGTGCCTGGACCTTAGGCGGCCAGCGGGGTAACAATGAGCAGTTCTTC. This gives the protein CAWTLGGQRGNNEQFF.

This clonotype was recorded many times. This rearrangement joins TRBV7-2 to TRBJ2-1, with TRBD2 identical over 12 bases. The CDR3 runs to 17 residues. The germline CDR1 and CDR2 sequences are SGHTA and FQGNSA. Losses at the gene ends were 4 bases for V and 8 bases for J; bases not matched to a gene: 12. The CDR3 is CASSSLALAGGLHEQFF. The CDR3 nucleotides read TGTGCCAGCAGCTCCCTCGCCCTAGCGGGGGGGCTCCATGAGCAGTTCTTC.

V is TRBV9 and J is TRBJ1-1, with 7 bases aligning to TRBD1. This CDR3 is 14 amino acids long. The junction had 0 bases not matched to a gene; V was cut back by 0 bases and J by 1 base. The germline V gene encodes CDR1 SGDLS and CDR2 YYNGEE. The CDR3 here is CASSVEGANTEAFF. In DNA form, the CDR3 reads TGTGCCAGCAGCGTAGAGGGGGCGAACACTGAAGCTTTCTTT.

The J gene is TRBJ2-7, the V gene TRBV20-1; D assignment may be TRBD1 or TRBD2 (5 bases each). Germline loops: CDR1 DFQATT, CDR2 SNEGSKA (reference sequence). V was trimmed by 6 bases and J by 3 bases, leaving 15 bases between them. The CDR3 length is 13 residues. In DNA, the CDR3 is TGCAGTGCGCGCCGGGACGGGGTCTACGAGCAGTACGTC. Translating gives CSARRDGVYEQYV.

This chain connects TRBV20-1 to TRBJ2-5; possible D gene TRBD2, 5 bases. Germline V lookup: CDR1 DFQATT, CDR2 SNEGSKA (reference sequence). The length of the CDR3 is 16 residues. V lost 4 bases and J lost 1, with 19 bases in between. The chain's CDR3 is CSAKEVVAGVQETQYF. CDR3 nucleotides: TGCAGTGCTAAGGAGGTGGTTGCGGGCGTCCAAGAGACCCAGTACTTC.

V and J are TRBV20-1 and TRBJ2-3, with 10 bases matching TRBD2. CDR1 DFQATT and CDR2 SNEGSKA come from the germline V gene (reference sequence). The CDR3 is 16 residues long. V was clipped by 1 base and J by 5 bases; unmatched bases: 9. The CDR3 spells CSARVPQRGGVDTQYF. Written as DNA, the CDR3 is TGCAGTGCTAGAGTACCCCAGCGGGGGGGTGTAGATACGCAGTATTTT.

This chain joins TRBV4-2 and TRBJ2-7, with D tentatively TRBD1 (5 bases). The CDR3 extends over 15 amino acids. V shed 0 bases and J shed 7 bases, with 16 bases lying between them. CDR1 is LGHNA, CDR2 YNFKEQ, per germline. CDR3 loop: CASSQDLSQGWEQYV. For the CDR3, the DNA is TGTGCCAGCAGCCAAGATCTCTCCCAGGGCTGGGAGCAGTACGTC.

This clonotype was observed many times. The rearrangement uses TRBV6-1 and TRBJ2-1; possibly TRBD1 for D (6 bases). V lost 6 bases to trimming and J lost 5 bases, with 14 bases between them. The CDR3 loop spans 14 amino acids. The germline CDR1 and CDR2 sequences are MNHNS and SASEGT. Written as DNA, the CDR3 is TGTGCCAGCAGCCTCCGGGACACCAACAATGAGCAGTTCTTC. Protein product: CASSLRDTNNEQFF.

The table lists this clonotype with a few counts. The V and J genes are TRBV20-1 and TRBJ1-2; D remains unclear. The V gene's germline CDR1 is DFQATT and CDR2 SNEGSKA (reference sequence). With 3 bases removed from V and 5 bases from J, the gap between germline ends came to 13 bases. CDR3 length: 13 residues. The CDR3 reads CSASQANVYGYTF. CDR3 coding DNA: TGCAGTGCTAGCCAGGCCAATGTTTATGGCTACACCTTC.

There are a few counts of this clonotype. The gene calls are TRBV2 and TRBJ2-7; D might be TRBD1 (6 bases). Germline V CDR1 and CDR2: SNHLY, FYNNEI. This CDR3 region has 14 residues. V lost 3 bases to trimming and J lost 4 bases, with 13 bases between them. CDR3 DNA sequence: TGTGCCAGCAGTGAGCGACAGGTGGTATACGAGCAGTACTTC. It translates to CASSERQVVYEQYF.

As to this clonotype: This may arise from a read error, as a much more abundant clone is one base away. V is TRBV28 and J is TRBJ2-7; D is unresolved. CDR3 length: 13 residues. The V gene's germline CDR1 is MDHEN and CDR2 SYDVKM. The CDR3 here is CKTTFTTPYEQYF. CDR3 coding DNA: TGTAAGACAACCTTTACAACTCCTTACGAGCAGTACTTC.

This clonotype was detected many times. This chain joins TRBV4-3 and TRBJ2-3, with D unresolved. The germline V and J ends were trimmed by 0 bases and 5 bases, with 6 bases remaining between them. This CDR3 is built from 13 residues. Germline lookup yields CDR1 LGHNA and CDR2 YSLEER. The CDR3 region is CASSQERKDTQYF. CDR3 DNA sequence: TGCGCCAGCAGCCAAGAGAGAAAAGATACGCAGTATTTT.

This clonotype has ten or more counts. CDR3 DNA sequence: TGTGCCAGCAGTCGCAGCCCTAAAGAGACCCAGTACTTC. Its protein is CASSRSPKETQYF. The chain couples TRBV7-9 to TRBJ2-5, with D hard to call. The CDR3 length is 13 residues. Trimming cost V 6 bases and J 3 bases, with 11 bases left between them. In germline, CDR1 is SEHNR, CDR2 FQNEAQ (reference sequence). The full variable domain, rest sourced from reference TRBV7-9 and TRBJ2-5, is DTGVSQNPRHKITKRGQNVTFRCDPISEHNRLYWYRQTLGQGPEFLTYFQNEAQLEKSRLLSDRFSAERPKGSFSTLEIQRTEQGDSAMYLCASSRSPKETQYFGPGTRLLVL.

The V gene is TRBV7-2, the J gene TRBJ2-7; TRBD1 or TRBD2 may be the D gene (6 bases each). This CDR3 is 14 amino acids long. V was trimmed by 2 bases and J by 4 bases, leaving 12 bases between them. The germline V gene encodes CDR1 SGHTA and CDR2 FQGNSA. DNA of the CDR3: TGTGCCAGCAGCTTATTCCGGGGGCGGTACGAGCAGTACGTC. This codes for CASSLFRGRYEQYV.

CDR3 amino acids: CSASSSEETQYF. Written as DNA, the CDR3 is TGCAGTGCTAGTTCCAGCGAAGAGACCCAGTACTTC. This chain connects TRBV20-1 to TRBJ2-5; D call uncertain. Germline assignment: CDR1 DFQATT and CDR2 SNEGSKA (reference sequence). V dropped 3 bases and J dropped 3 bases, with 8 bases sitting between them. This CDR3 comprises 12 residues.

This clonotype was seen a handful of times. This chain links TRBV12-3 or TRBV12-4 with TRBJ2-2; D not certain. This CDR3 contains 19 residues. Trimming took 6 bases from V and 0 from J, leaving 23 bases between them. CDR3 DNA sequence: TGTGCCAGCAGCTTTGTGGGGATTTCTGGGCGTTCGAACACCGGGGAGCTGTTTTTT. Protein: CASSFVGISGRSNTGELFF.

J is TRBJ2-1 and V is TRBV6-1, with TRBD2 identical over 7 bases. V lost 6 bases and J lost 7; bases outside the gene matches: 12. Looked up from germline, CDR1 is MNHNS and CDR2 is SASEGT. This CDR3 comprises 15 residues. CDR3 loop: CASSRPGGWRNEQFF. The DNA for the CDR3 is TGTGCCAGCAGCCGCCCGGGGGGTTGGAGGAATGAGCAGTTCTTC.

The CDR3 here is CASMLNFRDTEAFF. Written as DNA, the CDR3 is TGTGCCAGCATGCTAAACTTCCGAGACACTGAAGCTTTCTTT. V usage is TRBV7-9 and J usage is TRBJ1-1; D is unresolved. Trimming shortened V by 7 bases and J by 3 bases, and 15 bases separated the two germline ends. Germline V gene data show CDR1 as SEHNR and CDR2 as FQNEAQ (reference sequence). The CDR3 consists of 14 residues.

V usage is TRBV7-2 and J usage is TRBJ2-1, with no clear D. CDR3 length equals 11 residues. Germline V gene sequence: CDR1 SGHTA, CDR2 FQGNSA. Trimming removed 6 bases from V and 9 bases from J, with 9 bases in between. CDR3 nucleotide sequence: TGTGCCAGCAGAATAGCTGGTGAGCAGTTCTTC. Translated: CASRIAGEQFF.